This TCR beta chain was found in a study of T-cell reconstitution after alpha-beta-depleted transplantation in children. The CDR3 spans 13 residues. The V end lost 0 bases, the J end lost 2 bases, and 5 bases lay between the germline ends. This clonotype has a count of ten or more. Unique molecular identifiers were built into the TCRbeta library. From the PCR reads, TCRdb called clonotypes with MiXCR, one entry per CDR3 protein. The repertoire consists of about 22,000 distinct CDR3 sequences, with roughly a tenth occurring once and the leading ten covering 20% to 25%. The source of this sequence is a human donor who donated a stem cell graft to a child with chronic granulomatous disease. The genes are TRBV12-3 or TRBV12-4 and TRBJ2-7; D gene unclear. Material: PBMCs from the stem cell graft donor, obtained from the stem cell graft. This CDR3 is CASSLATTYEQYF. DNA for the CDR3: TGTGCCAGCAGTTTAGCGACCACCTACGAGCAGTACTTC.